This T cell receptor (beta chain) was captured in a study of regulatory T cells in long-lasting Graves disease. Construction of the TCR beta libraries employed iRepertoire HTBI primers in conjunction with Arm-PCR of CDR3 regions. MiXCR was run by TCRdb on the multiplex PCR reads, yielding one entry per CDR3 protein. The table has 370,000 or so distinct CDR3 sequences, roughly 15% seen once. This clonotype was seen ten or more times. Germline-derived CDR1 and CDR2 are MNHEY and SMNVEV (reference sequence). The V and J ends lost 5 bases and 2 bases respectively, with 16 bases between them. This CDR3 region has 16 residues. As to time point: newly diagnosed GD, antithyroid drugs for less than 3 months. RNA extracted from PBMCs served as the sequencing template. The same specimen was also included in a second study, on T cells in Graves' hyperthyroidism and ophthalmopathy.

The V call is TRBV27, the J call TRBJ1-5, with a possible D match to TRBD1 (6 bases). This receptor was obtained from a woman in her late teens or twenties with Graves disease. Sequenced material: peripheral blood mononuclear cells (PBMCs), taken at new diagnosis, from a patient treated with antithyroid drugs. CDR3 loop: CASSPMGGRGNQPQHF. The CDR3 DNA is TGTGCCAGCAGTCCAATGGGGGGGCGCGGCAATCAGCCCCAGCATTTT.